These 18 T cell receptor beta chains came from one sample sequenced in a study of low-dose radiotherapy and immunotherapy resistance in tumors. cDNA synthesis used a TRAV/TRBV-specific primer set for both chains. The authors ran about 20 PCR cycles to amplify TCRs with a constant-region primer and V-primer adapter. TCRdb redid the calling of the reads with MiXCR, one entry per CDR3 protein. Of almost 40,000 distinct CDR3 sequences in the sample, about a third were seen once. Sample time point: before trial treatment. Sequenced here: PBMCs, sampled before treatment. All receptors derive from a male donor with gallbladder cancer.

Comments on this clonotype: This sequence may be a read error, since a much larger clone differs from it by one base. The chain links TRBV7-4 to TRBJ1-6; TRBD1 matches 8 bases. Germline trimming cut 5 bases from V and 9 bases from J; bases unmatched to any gene: 9. This CDR3 contains 15 residues. Germline V gene data show CDR1 as SGHVT and CDR2 as SQSDAQ. CDR3 sequence reads: CASSRRTGMSSPLHF. CDR3 in DNA: TGTGCCAGCAGCCGAAGGACAGGGATGAGTTCACCCCTCCACTTT.

This clonotype was seen ten or more times. As DNA, the CDR3 is TGTGCCAGCAGCCCAGGGACCGGCGCAGATACGCAGTATTTT. Residues: CASSPGTGADTQYF. This chain links TRBV5-6 with TRBJ2-3, with D tentatively TRBD1 or TRBD2 (5 bases each). Trimming shortened V by 4 bases and J by 4 bases, and 13 bases separated the two germline ends. From germline, CDR1 is SGHDT and CDR2 YYEEEE. This CDR3 region has 14 residues.

This clonotype appeared a few times. The chain combines TRBV2 with TRBJ1-1; D unresolved. The CDR3 is 14 amino acids. Germline V lookup: CDR1 SNHLY, CDR2 FYNNEI. The germline V and J ends were trimmed by 4 bases and 2 bases, with 11 bases remaining between them. The CDR3 nucleotides are TGTGCCAGCAGTGTCGTGACAAGCAACACTGAAGCTTTCTTT. Encoded protein: CASSVVTSNTEAFF. Based on the CDR3 plus reference TRBV2 and TRBJ1-1, the full variable domain is EPEVTQTPSHQVTQMGQEVILRCVPISNHLYFYWYRQILGQKVEFLVSFYNNEISEKSEIFDDQFSVERPDGSNFTLKIRSTKLEDSAMYFCASSVVTSNTEAFFGQGTRLTVV.

This clonotype is medium-sized. The chain has TRBV5-1 and TRBJ2-1; TRBD2 is a possible D gene (5 bases). This CDR3 has 15 residues. Germline CDR1 and CDR2: SGHRS and YFSETQ. Trimming shortened V by 4 bases and J by 5 bases, and 16 bases separated the two germline ends. The CDR3 protein is CASSPGSSADNEQFF. The CDR3 nucleotides read TGCGCCAGCAGCCCGGGGTCCTCGGCCGACAATGAGCAGTTCTTC.

The chain recombines TRBV2 with TRBJ2-1; the D is unclear. Germline assignment: CDR1 SNHLY and CDR2 FYNNEI. The CDR3 is 15 residues long. Deletions cut 4 bases from V and 0 bases from J, with 10 bases between. CDR3 bases: TGTGCCAGCAGTGTAGACTTAAGCTCCTACAATGAGCAGTTCTTC. It is translated as CASSVDLSSYNEQFF.

This rearrangement joins TRBV5-1 to TRBJ2-1; the match to TRBD2 covers 9 bases. Germline V gives CDR1 SGHRS, CDR2 YFSETQ. The length of the CDR3 is 16 residues. The V gene end was trimmed by 4 bases and the J gene end by 6 bases; junction bases not matched to a gene: 11. In nucleotides, the CDR3 is TGCGCCAGCAGCCTATTTAGGACTAGCGCCCTCAATGAGCAGTTCTTC. Its protein is CASSLFRTSALNEQFF.

This clonotype was counted many times. This chain uses TRBV27 with TRBJ2-7; 7 nucleotides agree with TRBD1. This CDR3 is 16 amino acids long. Germline V gene data show CDR1 as MNHEY and CDR2 as SMNVEV (reference sequence). V lost 2 bases, J lost 1 base, and 8 bases stayed unmatched. Here the CDR3 DNA reads TGTGCCAGCAGTTTACTGGCAGGGGGTCGTTCCTACGAGCAGTACTTC. Residues: CASSLLAGGRSYEQYF.

CDR3 bases: TGCAGTGCTAGCCCCCTCGGTGGGACTCCACCATACCAAATGACATCGGATACGCAGTATTTT. It yields the protein CSASPLGGTPPYQMTSDTQYF. The V gene is TRBV20-1, the J gene TRBJ2-3; D may be TRBD2 (6 bases). Per germline, CDR1 DFQATT and CDR2 SNEGSKA (reference sequence). This CDR3 region has 21 residues. V shed 3 bases and J shed 6 bases, with 37 bases lying between them.

This clonotype was recorded once. Only one base separates this from a far larger clonotype, so it likely reflects a read error. V gene TRBV9 combines with J gene TRBJ2-5; 8 positions agree with TRBD1. CDR3 length: 14 amino acids. With V trimmed by 2 bases and J by 11 bases, 11 bases remained unmatched. Looked up from germline, CDR1 is SGDLS and CDR2 is YYNGEE. The CDR3 sequence: CASSVGTGYNEQYF. Here the CDR3 DNA reads TGTGCCAGCAGCGTTGGGACAGGTTACAATGAGCAGTACTTC.

A word on this clonotype: The DNA is omitted, as the CDR3 cannot be located on it reliably, and the CDR3 follows TCRdb's listing. The chain employs TRBV5-4 and TRBJ2-2; the table's D gene call, TRBD2, was not cross checked with the DNA. Germline V gene data show CDR1 as SGHNT and CDR2 as YYREEE (reference sequence). The CDR3 spans 17 residues, counting both ends. This CDR3 is CASSIAGGQTGELFFFF.

The chain links TRBV2 to TRBJ2-5, with D maybe TRBD1 (5 bases). This CDR3 has 13 amino acids. Germline lookup yields CDR1 SNHLY and CDR2 FYNNEI. The V gene lost 7 bases and the J gene lost 1 base, with 10 bases spanning the gap. The DNA for the CDR3 is TGTGCCAGCATCGGTGGGGCCCAAGAGACCCAGTACTTC. It codes for CASIGGAQETQYF.

This clonotype appeared many times. The V call is TRBV5-8, the J call TRBJ2-7, with D possibly matching TRBD1 (6 bases). V shed 3 bases and J shed 9 bases, with 13 bases lying between them. The CDR3 consists of 12 residues. The V gene's germline CDR1 is SGHTS and CDR2 YDEGEE. DNA of the CDR3: TGTGCCAGCAGCTGGCAGGGGTTGGGGCAGTACTTC. Protein: CASSWQGLGQYF. The full variable domain, with the rest looked up from reference TRBV5-8 and TRBJ2-7, is EAGVTQSPTHLIKTRGQQATLRCSPISGHTSVYWYQQALGLGLQFLLWYDEGEERNRGNFPPRFSGRQFPNYSSELNVNALELEDSALYLCASSWQGLGQYFGPGTRLTVT.

J is TRBJ2-4 and V is TRBV5-1; 9 bases align to TRBD1. Trimming took 4 bases from V and 6 from J; bases not matched to a gene: 14. The length of the CDR3 is 17 residues. Germline assignment: CDR1 SGHRS and CDR2 YFSETQ. The DNA for the CDR3 is TGCGCCAGCAGCCCTACCCAAAGGACAGGGGTAACAAACATTCAGTACTTC. It encodes CASSPTQRTGVTNIQYF. Together with reference TRBV5-1 and TRBJ2-4, the CDR3 gives the full variable domain: KAGVTQTPRYLIKTRGQQVTLSCSPISGHRSVSWYQQTPGQGLQFLFEYFSETQRNKGNFPGRFSGRQFSNSRSEMNVSTLELGDSALYLCASSPTQRTGVTNIQYFGAGTRLSVL.

This clonotype was seen repeatedly, ten times or more. V is TRBV7-2 and J is TRBJ2-7, with a possible D match to TRBD1 (6 bases). CDR3 length: 14 amino acids. V lost 5 bases and J 4 bases, leaving 15 bases between the germline ends. CDR1 and CDR2 from the germline V gene are SGHTA and FQGNSA. The CDR3 sequence is CASSHTGSPYEQYF. CDR3 in DNA: TGTGCCAGCAGCCATACAGGGTCCCCATACGAGCAGTACTTC.

There are a few counts of this clonotype. The rearrangement links TRBV21-1 to TRBJ2-1; TRBD2 reflects the table's D call only, with no check against the DNA. TRBV21-1 is tagged as a pseudogene. This CDR3 has 16 amino acids. CDR3 in DNA: TGTGCCAGCAGCGGGAGCGTCGGACTACTAATCCTTGAGCAGTTCTTC. Translation: CASSGSVGLLILEQFF.

This rearrangement joins TRBV3-1 to TRBJ1-1, with unresolved D. The CDR3 has 15 amino acids. V was shortened by 0 bases and J by 1 base, with 9 bases between the two germline ends. The germline V gene encodes CDR1 LGHDT and CDR2 YNNKEL (reference sequence). For the CDR3, the DNA is TGTGCCAGCAGCCAAGATTTGAGCACGAACACTGAAGCTTTCTTT. This translates into CASSQDLSTNTEAFF.

The chain combines TRBV27 with TRBJ2-6, with D unresolved. CDR3 length: 15 residues. Germline-derived CDR1 and CDR2 are MNHEY and SMNVEV (reference sequence). V gave up 3 bases and J gave up 0 bases, with 6 bases separating them. The CDR3 region is CASSFDGSGANVLTF. The DNA for the CDR3 is TGTGCCAGCAGTTTTGACGGCTCTGGGGCCAACGTCCTGACTTTC.

There are many counts of this clonotype. DNA for the CDR3: TGCGCCAGCAGCCAGGGACAGATAAACACTGAAGCTTTCTTT. Protein product: CASSQGQINTEAFF. V usage is TRBV4-1 and J usage is TRBJ1-1; 7 bases are a match to TRBD1. V gave up 3 bases and J gave up 2 bases; unmatched junction bases: 3. Germline CDR1 MGHRA, CDR2 YSYEKL. The CDR3 sequence is 14 residues long.